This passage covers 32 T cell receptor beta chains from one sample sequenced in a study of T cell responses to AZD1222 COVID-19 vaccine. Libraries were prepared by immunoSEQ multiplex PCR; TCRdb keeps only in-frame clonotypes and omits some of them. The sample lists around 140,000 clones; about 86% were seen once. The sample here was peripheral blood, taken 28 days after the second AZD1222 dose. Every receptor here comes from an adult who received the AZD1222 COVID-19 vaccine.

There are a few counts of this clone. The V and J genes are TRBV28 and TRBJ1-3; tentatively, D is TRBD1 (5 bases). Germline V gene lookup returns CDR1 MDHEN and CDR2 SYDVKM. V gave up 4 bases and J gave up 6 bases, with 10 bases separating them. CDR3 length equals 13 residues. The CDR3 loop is CASSWQGENTIYF. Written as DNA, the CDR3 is TGTGCCAGCAGTTGGCAGGGTGAAAACACCATATATTTT.

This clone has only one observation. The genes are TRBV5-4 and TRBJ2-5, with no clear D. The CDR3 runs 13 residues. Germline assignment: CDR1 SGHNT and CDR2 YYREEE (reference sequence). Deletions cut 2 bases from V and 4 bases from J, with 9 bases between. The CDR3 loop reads CASSFAAGETQYF. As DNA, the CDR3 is TGTGCCAGCAGCTTCGCAGCAGGAGAGACCCAGTACTTC.

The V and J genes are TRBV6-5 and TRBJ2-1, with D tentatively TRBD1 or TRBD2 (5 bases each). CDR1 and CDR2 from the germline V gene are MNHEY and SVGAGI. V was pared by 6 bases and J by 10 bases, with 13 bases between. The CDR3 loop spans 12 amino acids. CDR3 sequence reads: CASSPPRGEQFF. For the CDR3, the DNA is TGTGCCAGCAGCCCGCCCCGGGGCGAGCAGTTCTTC.

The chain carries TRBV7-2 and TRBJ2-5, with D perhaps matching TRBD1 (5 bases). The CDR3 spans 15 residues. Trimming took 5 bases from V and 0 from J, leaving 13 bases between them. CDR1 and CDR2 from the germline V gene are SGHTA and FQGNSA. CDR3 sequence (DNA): TGTGCCAGCAGCCGTGACAGAGTAGACCAAGAGACCCAGTACTTC. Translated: CASSRDRVDQETQYF.

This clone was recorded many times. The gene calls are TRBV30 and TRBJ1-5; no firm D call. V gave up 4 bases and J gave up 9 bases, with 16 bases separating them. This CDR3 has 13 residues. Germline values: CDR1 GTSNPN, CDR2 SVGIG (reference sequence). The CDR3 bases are TGTGCCTGGACCCAAACGGTGGGCGGGCCCCAGCATTTT. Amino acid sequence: CAWTQTVGGPQHF.

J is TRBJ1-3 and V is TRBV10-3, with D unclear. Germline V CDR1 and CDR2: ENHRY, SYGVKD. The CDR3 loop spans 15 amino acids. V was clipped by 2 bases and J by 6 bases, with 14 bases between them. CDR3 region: CAISEGPFSANTIYF. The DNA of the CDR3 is TGTGCCATCAGTGAGGGCCCATTTTCAGCAAACACCATATATTTT.

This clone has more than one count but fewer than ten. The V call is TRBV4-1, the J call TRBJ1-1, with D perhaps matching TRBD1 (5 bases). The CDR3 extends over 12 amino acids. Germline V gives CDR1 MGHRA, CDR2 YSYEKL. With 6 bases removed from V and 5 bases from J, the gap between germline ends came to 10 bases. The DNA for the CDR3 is TGCGCCAGCAGTGTTCGGGGGACTGAAGCTTTCTTT. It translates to CASSVRGTEAFF.

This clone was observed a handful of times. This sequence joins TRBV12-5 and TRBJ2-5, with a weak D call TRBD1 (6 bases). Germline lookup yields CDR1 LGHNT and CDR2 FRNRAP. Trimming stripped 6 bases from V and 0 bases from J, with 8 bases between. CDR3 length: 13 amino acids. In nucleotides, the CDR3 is TGTGCTAGTGGGGGGGCTGACCAAGAGACCCAGTACTTC. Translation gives CASGGADQETQYF. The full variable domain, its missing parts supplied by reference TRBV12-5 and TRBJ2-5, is DARVTQTPRHKVTEMGQEVTMRCQPILGHNTVFWYRQTMMQGLELLAYFRNRAPLDDSGMPKDRFSAEMPDATLATLKIQPSEPRDSAVYFCASGGADQETQYFGPGTRLLVL.

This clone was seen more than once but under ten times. The DNA for the CDR3 is TGTGCCAGCAGCTTAGAAGCGTTTTACGAGCAGTTCTTC. It is translated as CASSLEAFYEQFF. This chain links TRBV7-9 with TRBJ2-1; no clear D gene. The germline V and J ends were trimmed by 1 base and 10 bases, with 11 bases remaining between them. Germline V gene sequence: CDR1 SEHNR, CDR2 FQNEAQ (reference sequence). The CDR3 length is 13 residues.

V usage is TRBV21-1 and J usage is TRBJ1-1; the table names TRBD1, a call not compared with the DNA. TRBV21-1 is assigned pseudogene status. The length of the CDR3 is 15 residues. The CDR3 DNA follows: TGTGCCAGCAGCGCCCAGGACAGGGGGAACACTGAAGCTTTCTTT. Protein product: CASSAQDRGNTEAFF.

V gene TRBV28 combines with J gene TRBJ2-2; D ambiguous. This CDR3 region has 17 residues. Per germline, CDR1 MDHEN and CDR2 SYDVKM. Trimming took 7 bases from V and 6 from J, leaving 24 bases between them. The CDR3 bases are TGTGCCAGCACTCTTACCCGGATAGGGTGGGTTCCCGGGGAGCTGTTTTTT. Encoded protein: CASTLTRIGWVPGELFF.

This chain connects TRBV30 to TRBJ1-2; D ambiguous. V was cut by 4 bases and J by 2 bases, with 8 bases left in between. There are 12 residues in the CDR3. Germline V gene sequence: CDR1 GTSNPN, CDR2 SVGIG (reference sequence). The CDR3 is CAWIGQNYGYTF. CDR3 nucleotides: TGTGCCTGGATCGGGCAGAACTATGGCTACACCTTC.

The CDR3 protein is CASSGGAPNTEAFF. DNA for the CDR3: TGTGCCAGTAGCGGAGGGGCCCCGAACACTGAAGCTTTCTTT. The chain carries TRBV19 and TRBJ1-1, with D possibly TRBD1 on 5 matching bases. There are 14 residues in the CDR3. The V and J ends lost 6 bases and 1 base respectively, with 12 bases between them. Germline V gene sequence: CDR1 LNHDA, CDR2 SQIVND (reference sequence).

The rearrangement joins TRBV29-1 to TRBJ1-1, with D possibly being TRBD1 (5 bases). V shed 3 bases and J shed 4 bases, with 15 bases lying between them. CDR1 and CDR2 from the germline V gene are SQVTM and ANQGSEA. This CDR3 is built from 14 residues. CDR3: CSVDAGPGITEAFF. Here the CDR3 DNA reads TGCAGCGTTGATGCGGGGCCAGGGATCACTGAAGCTTTCTTT.

CDR3 bases: TGTGCCATCACTAGGACTAGCGGGAGGCTTGCGTCCTACGAGCAGTACTTC. This encodes CAITRTSGRLASYEQYF. V and J are TRBV10-3 and TRBJ2-7; 14 bases map to TRBD2. This CDR3 comprises 17 residues. In germline, CDR1 is ENHRY, CDR2 SYGVKD. Germline trimming cut 7 bases from V and 1 base from J; bases unmatched to any gene: 9.

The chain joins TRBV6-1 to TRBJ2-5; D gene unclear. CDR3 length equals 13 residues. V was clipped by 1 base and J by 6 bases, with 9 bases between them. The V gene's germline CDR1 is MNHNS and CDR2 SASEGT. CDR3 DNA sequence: TGTGCCAGCAGTGAAGTGGGCCTTAAGACCCAGTACTTC. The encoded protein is CASSEVGLKTQYF.

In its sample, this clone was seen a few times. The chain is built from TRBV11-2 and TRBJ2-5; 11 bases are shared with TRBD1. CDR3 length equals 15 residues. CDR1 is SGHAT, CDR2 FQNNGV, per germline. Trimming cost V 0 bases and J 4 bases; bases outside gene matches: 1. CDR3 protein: CASSLDGQGAETQYF. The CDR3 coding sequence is TGTGCCAGCAGCTTAGATGGACAGGGGGCAGAGACCCAGTACTTC. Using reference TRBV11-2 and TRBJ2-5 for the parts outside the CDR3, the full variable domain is EAGVAQSPRYKIIEKRQSVAFWCNPISGHATLYWYQQILGQGPKLLIQFQNNGVVDDSQLPKDRFSAERLKGVDSTLKIQPAKLEDSAVYLCASSLDGQGAETQYFGPGTRLLVL.

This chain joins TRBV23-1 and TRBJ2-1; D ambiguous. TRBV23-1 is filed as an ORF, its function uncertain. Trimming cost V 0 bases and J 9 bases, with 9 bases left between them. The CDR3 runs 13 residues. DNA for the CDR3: TGCGCCAGCAGTCAATCGAACAACGTTGAGCAGTTCTTC. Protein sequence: CASSQSNNVEQFF.

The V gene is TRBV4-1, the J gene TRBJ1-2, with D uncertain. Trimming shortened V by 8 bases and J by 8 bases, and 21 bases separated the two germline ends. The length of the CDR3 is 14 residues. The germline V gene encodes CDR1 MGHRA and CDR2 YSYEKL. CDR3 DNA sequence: TGCGCCAGCCGTAACATGGAGGCCTTCAGGGGCTACACCTTC. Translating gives CASRNMEAFRGYTF.

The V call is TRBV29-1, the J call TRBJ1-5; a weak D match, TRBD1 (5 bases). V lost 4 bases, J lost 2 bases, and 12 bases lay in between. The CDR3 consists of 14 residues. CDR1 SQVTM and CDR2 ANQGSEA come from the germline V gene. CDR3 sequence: CSVGAGSGNQPQHF. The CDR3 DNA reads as TGCAGCGTTGGGGCAGGGAGCGGCAATCAGCCCCAGCATTTT.

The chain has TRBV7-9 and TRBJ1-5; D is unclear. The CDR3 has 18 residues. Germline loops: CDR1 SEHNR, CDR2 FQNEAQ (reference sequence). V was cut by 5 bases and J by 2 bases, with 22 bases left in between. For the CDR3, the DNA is TGTGCCAGCAGCCCGGGGAGGGTAGTAATTGGAGGCAATCAGCCCCAGCATTTT. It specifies CASSPGRVVIGGNQPQHF.

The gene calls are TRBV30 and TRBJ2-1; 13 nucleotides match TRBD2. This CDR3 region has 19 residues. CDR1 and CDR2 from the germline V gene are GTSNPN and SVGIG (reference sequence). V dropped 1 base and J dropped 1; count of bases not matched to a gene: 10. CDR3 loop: CAWSGGLAGYGGSYNEQFF. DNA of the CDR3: TGTGCCTGGAGTGGGGGACTAGCGGGATACGGTGGGTCCTACAATGAGCAGTTCTTC.

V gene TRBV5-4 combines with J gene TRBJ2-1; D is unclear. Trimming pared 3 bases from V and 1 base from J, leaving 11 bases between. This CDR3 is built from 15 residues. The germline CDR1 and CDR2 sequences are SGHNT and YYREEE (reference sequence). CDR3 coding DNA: TGTGCCAGCAGCTCCGACGCAGGATCCTACAATGAGCAGTTCTTC. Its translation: CASSSDAGSYNEQFF.

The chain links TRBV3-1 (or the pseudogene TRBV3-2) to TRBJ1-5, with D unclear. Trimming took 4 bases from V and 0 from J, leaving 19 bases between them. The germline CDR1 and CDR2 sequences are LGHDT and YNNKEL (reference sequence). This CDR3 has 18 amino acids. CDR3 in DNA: TGTGCCAGCAGCCCAAGTAAGGGCTTCCGTTATAGCAATCAGCCCCAGCATTTT. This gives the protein CASSPSKGFRYSNQPQHF.

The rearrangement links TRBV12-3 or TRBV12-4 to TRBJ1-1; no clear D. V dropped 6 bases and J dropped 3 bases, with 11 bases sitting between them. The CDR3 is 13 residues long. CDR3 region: CASRADRYTEAFF. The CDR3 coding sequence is TGTGCCAGCAGAGCTGACCGGTACACTGAAGCTTTCTTT.

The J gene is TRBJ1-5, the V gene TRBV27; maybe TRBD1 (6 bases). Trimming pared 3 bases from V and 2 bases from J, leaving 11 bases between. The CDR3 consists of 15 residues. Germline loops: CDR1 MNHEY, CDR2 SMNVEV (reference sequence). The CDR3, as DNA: TGTGCCAGCAGTTTGGGGGGCTTTGGCAATCAGCCCCAGCATTTT. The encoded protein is CASSLGGFGNQPQHF.

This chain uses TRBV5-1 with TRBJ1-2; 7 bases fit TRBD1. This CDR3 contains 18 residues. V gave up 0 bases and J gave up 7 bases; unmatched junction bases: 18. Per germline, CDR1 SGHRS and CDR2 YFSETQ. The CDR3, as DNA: TGCGCCAGCAGCTTGGGACCTCAGACAGGGTTCGGGTTTGGTGGCTACACCTTC. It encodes CASSLGPQTGFGFGGYTF.

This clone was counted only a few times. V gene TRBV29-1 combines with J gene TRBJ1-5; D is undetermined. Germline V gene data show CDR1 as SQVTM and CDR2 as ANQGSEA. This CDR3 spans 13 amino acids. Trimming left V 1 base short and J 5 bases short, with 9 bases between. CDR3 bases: TGCAGCGTTGAAGGTGATAGGTATCAGCCCCAGCATTTT. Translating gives CSVEGDRYQPQHF.

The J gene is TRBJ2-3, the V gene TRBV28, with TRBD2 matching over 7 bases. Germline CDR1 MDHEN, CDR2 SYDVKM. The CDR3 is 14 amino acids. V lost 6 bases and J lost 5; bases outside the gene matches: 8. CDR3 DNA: TGTGCCAGCAGCCCTAGCGGTCTCGAAGATACGCAGTATTTT. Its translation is CASSPSGLEDTQYF.

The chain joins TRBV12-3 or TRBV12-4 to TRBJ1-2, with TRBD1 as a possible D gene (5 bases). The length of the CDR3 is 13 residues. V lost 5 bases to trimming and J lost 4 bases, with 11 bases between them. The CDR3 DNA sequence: TGTGCCAGCAGTAAGGGGTCACTCTATGGCTACACCTTC. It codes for CASSKGSLYGYTF.

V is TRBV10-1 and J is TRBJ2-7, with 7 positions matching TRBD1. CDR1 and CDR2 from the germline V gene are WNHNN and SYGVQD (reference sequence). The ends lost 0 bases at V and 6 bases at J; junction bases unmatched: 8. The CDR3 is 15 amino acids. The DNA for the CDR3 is TGCGCCAGCAGTGAGTCTGGGACAGTCTTCGGCGAGCAGTACTTC. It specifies CASSESGTVFGEQYF.

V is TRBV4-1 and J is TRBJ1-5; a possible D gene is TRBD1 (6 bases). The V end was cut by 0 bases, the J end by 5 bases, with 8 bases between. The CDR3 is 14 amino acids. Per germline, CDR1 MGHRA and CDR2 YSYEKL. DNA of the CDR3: TGCGCCAGCAGCCAAGAGAAGGGGGATCAGCCCCAGCATTTT. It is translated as CASSQEKGDQPQHF.